This T cell receptor beta chain originates from a study of T cell repertoires in aging, cancer and after chemotherapy. The wider study: Donor ages fell into six groups from 30 or younger up to 70 or older. The whole study produced a dataset of roughly 8.8 million TCR reads. General study findings and limits: Compared with age-matched healthy donors, untreated hematological or solid cancer patients showed higher blood TCR clonality. Loss of evenness, beyond lost richness, contributed to age-related TCR diversity decline in cancer patients.

As for this clonotype: Its antigen remains unidentified.

A mixed TRB-A/B primer pool amplified rearranged TRB by multiplex touch-down PCR. Each CDR3 protein is one row after TCRdb ran MiXCR on the multiplex PCR reads. This sample has approximately 11,000 distinct CDR3 sequences, with 25% to 35% found just once. The template was genomic DNA from peripheral blood, not RNA. V was clipped by 6 bases and J by 4 bases, with 10 bases between them. CDR3 size: 13 residues. Sequenced material: blood. This sequence was found in a human donor in good health. The rearrangement joins TRBV12-3 or TRBV12-4 to TRBJ2-1; D is unclear. CDR3 nucleotides: TGTGCCAGCAGGAACTCTGGTTACAATGAGCAGTTCTTC. Protein: CASRNSGYNEQFF.